The 3 T cell receptor beta chains in this list originate from one sample, sequenced in a study of OX40 agonist ivuxolimab in advanced cancers. Library preparation employed the immunoSEQ multiplex PCR assay. TCRdb mirrors the immuneACCESS table, restricted to in-frame sequences. Some clones are absent from its copies; in checked studies, under half trace to an unresolved V gene, and the reason for the others is unknown. The sample table lists fewer than 25,000 clones, over 60% of them with a count of one. 15% to 20% of the sample lies in the top ten. The sample in question was CD4+ or CD8+ T cells sorted from blood, obtained in a trial of the OX40 agonist ivuxolimab. The receptors here all came from an adult with an advanced solid tumor such as melanoma, head and neck, liver or kidney cancer.

The V and J genes are TRBV4-3 and TRBJ1-4; maybe TRBD1 (6 bases). The germline gives CDR1 LGHNA, CDR2 YSLEER. Trimming removed 0 bases at V and 4 bases at J, with 12 bases between. The CDR3 runs to 16 residues. Here the CDR3 reads CASSQETDRFNEKLFF. In nucleotides, the CDR3 is TGCGCCAGCAGCCAAGAGACTGACAGGTTTAATGAAAAACTGTTTTTT.

The chain combines TRBV28 with TRBJ1-2; possibly TRBD1 for D (5 bases). With 1 base removed from V and 8 bases from J, the gap between germline ends came to 11 bases. The CDR3 consists of 13 residues. Germline V CDR1 and CDR2: MDHEN, SYDVKM. CDR3 DNA sequence: TGTGCCAGCAGTTTATCCCCCGGGGACGGCTACACCTTC. Its protein is CASSLSPGDGYTF.

J is TRBJ1-4 and V is TRBV7-9; D remains ambiguous. Trimming removed 1 base at V and 8 bases at J, with 5 bases between. The CDR3 has 12 residues. Germline values: CDR1 SEHNR, CDR2 FQNEAQ (reference sequence). CDR3 nucleotides: TGTGCCAGCAGCTTAGAAGGGGAAAAACTGTTTTTT. The encoded protein is CASSLEGEKLFF.